This T cell receptor (beta chain) was profiled in a study of response to subunit inactivated influenza vaccine. From the RT-PCR reads, TCRdb called clonotypes with MiXCR, one entry per CDR3 protein. Of about 520,000 distinct CDR3 sequences detected, about 25% appear once; the ten largest clones hold approximately 2%. With regard to this clonotype: Its specificity is unknown.

Notes on the study in general: It was the authors' suggestion that each seasonal influenza vaccination recruits few new T cells.

V lost 6 bases and J 5 bases, leaving 15 bases between the germline ends. The CDR3 has 14 amino acids. The germline gives CDR1 MNHNS, CDR2 SASEGT. Source: CD4+ T cells sorted from PBMCs, taken 4 to 6 days after vaccination. The sequence derives from a man aged 50 to 59 who received an inactivated influenza vaccine. V is TRBV6-1 and J is TRBJ2-3; D gene uncertain. In DNA form, the CDR3 reads TGTGCCAGCAGGGGTGAAGGGTCGGTAGATACGCAGTATTTT. Translation gives CASRGEGSVDTQYF.